These 18 T cell receptor beta chains came from one sample sequenced in a study of somatic mutations in cytotoxic T cells in rheumatoid arthritis. Assay: immunoSEQ multiplex PCR; the TCRdb copy retains only in-frame clones and omits some. The sample includes approximately 23,000 clones, about four fifths of them seen just once. The sequenced sample was CD8+ T cells sorted from blood. The receptors were sampled from an adult with rheumatoid arthritis.

This clone occurred once. The chain has TRBV27 and TRBJ2-3; 11 bases align to TRBD2. The CDR3 consists of 14 residues. V was clipped by 5 bases and J by 6 bases; unmatched bases: 4. Per the germline V gene, CDR1 is MNHEY and CDR2 is SMNVEV (reference sequence). The CDR3 reads CASSPGTSGDTQYF. In nucleotides, the CDR3 is TGTGCCAGCAGTCCGGGGACTAGCGGCGATACGCAGTATTTT.

This clone showed up just a few times. J is TRBJ1-2 and V is TRBV10-3, with unresolved D. Germline CDR1 reads ENHRY; CDR2 reads SYGVKD. Trimming took off 2 bases at V and 2 bases at J, with 15 bases between the two ends. The CDR3 consists of 16 residues. The CDR3 nucleotides are TGTGCCATCAGTGAGCGAATCAGCGACTTAAACTATGGCTACACCTTC. It codes for CAISERISDLNYGYTF.

V is TRBV4-1 and J is TRBJ1-1; D uncertain. Trimming took 3 bases from V and 8 from J, leaving 19 bases between them. Looked up from germline, CDR1 is MGHRA and CDR2 is YSYEKL. The CDR3 is 15 residues long. The CDR3 coding sequence is TGCGCCAGCAGCCATGTCTTCAGCGGGAGTGGGGAAGCTTTCTTT. This encodes CASSHVFSGSGEAFF.

This clone was seen a handful of times. The rearrangement uses TRBV7-9 and TRBJ1-1; D ambiguous. Germline CDR1 and CDR2: SEHNR and FQNEAQ (reference sequence). The V gene lost 5 bases and the J gene lost 6 bases, with 16 bases spanning the gap. The CDR3 totals 14 residues. CDR3 DNA: TGTGCCAGCAGCGGGCCGGCGAGCGGGGCTGAAGCTTTCTTT. Translating it yields CASSGPASGAEAFF.

The genes are TRBV27 and TRBJ2-7, with 9 positions matching TRBD1. CDR3 length: 16 residues. V trimming: 8 bases; J trimming: 2 bases; junction bases outside the gene matches: 13. Germline V gives CDR1 MNHEY, CDR2 SMNVEV (reference sequence). CDR3 coding DNA: TGTGCCAGCTCTATACTTTCCGGGACAGGGACCTACGAGCAGTACTTC. Amino acid sequence: CASSILSGTGTYEQYF.

V is TRBV6-5 and J is TRBJ1-2, with D unresolved. The length of the CDR3 is 13 residues. Trimming pared 7 bases from V and 8 bases from J, leaving 17 bases between. The germline V gene encodes CDR1 MNHEY and CDR2 SVGAGI. The chain's CDR3 is CASTHSSGRGYTF. CDR3 nucleotides: TGTGCCAGCACCCACTCGTCGGGGAGAGGCTACACCTTC.

The chain uses TRBV5-1 and TRBJ2-7, with D perhaps TRBD1 (5 bases). The CDR3 spans 15 residues. Trimming took off 5 bases at V and 0 bases at J, with 15 bases between the two ends. CDR1 and CDR2 (germline): SGHRS, YFSETQ. The CDR3 DNA reads TGCGCCAGCAGTCCCGACGGACACAACTCCTACGAGCAGTACTTC. Amino acid sequence: CASSPDGHNSYEQYF.

This clone was seen a single time. CDR3 bases: TGCGCCAGCATTGAGTGGACAGGGGGCGTCGAACCCCAGCATTTT. Residues: CASIEWTGGVEPQHF. The chain couples TRBV23-1 to TRBJ1-5; 11 nucleotides align to TRBD1. TRBV23-1 is an ORF, with its function uncertain. V was clipped by 7 bases and J by 10 bases; unmatched bases: 12. CDR3 length: 15 residues.

The chain combines TRBV7-9 with TRBJ2-2; 9 bases are a match to TRBD1. J lost 2 bases, V lost 0 bases, and 4 bases had no gene match. The CDR3 extends over 17 amino acids. Looked up from germline, CDR1 is SEHNR and CDR2 is FQNEAQ (reference sequence). CDR3: CASSLAGGQGNTGELFF. The CDR3 nucleotides are TGTGCCAGCAGCTTAGCTGGGGGACAGGGTAACACCGGGGAGCTGTTTTTT.

This chain joins TRBV5-6 and TRBJ2-2; D uncertain. Germline CDR1 reads SGHDT; CDR2 reads YYEEEE. The CDR3 extends over 12 amino acids. Trimming shortened V by 4 bases and J by 5 bases, and 6 bases separated the two germline ends. The CDR3 loop is CASSRNTGELFF. DNA of the CDR3: TGTGCCAGCAGCCGAAATACCGGGGAGCTGTTTTTT.

By share of the sample, this clone is medium-sized. The chain links TRBV7-3 to TRBJ2-1; perhaps TRBD1 as D (7 bases). Germline V gives CDR1 SGHTA, CDR2 FQGTGA. Trimming cost V 5 bases and J 4 bases, with 9 bases left between them. The CDR3 consists of 13 residues. Here the CDR3 reads CASSQGGYNEQFF. In DNA form, the CDR3 reads TGTGCCAGCAGCCAGGGGGGATACAATGAGCAGTTCTTC. The whole variable domain, filled in from reference TRBV7-3 and TRBJ2-1, reads GAGVSQTPSNKVTEKGKYVELRCDPISGHTALYWYRQSLGQGPEFLIYFQGTGAADDSGLPNDRFFAVRPEGSVSTLKIQRTERGDSAVYLCASSQGGYNEQFFGPGTRLTVL.

In the case of this clone: This sample also contains other DNA sequences that code for the same CDR3. V is TRBV15 and J is TRBJ1-5, with unresolved D. Germline V CDR1 and CDR2: LNHNV, YYDKDF (reference sequence). Trimming stripped 0 bases from V and 7 bases from J, with 4 bases between. The CDR3 consists of 12 residues. In DNA, the CDR3 is TGTGCCACCAGCAGAGAAAACCAGCCCCAGCATTTT. This sequence encodes CATSRENQPQHF.

The chain combines TRBV28 with TRBJ2-1; 9 bases fit TRBD1. This CDR3 comprises 16 residues. The trim removed 5 bases at V and 4 bases at J, leaving 9 bases unmatched. Per the germline V gene, CDR1 is MDHEN and CDR2 is SYDVKM. Written as DNA, the CDR3 is TGTGCCAGCAGTCGTTCACAGGGGGCGACATACAATGAGCAGTTCTTC. Protein product: CASSRSQGATYNEQFF.

The CDR3 sequence is CASSPYGSSGNTIYF. The CDR3 DNA reads TGCGCCAGCAGCCCGTACGGGAGCTCTGGAAACACCATATATTTT. The chain is built from TRBV4-1 and TRBJ1-3; D unresolved. V lost 4 bases and J 0 bases, leaving 10 bases between the germline ends. Germline-derived CDR1 and CDR2 are MGHRA and YSYEKL. The CDR3 has 15 amino acids.

The CDR3 sequence: CASSSRPMNTEAFF. CDR3 sequence (DNA): TGTGCCAGCAGTAGTAGACCCATGAACACTGAAGCTTTCTTT. The gene calls are TRBV27 and TRBJ1-1; unclear D gene. Germline lookup yields CDR1 MNHEY and CDR2 SMNVEV (reference sequence). V lost 5 bases to trimming and J lost 0 bases, with 10 bases between them. This CDR3 has 14 residues.

This clone has just a few counts. The chain is built from TRBV7-9 and TRBJ2-3; the match to TRBD2 covers 7 bases. The V and J ends lost 8 bases and 3 bases, in that order; junction bases with no gene match: 17. In germline, CDR1 is SEHNR, CDR2 FQNEAQ (reference sequence). The CDR3 sequence is 17 residues long. The CDR3 loop reads CASEAPGTSARTDTQYF. CDR3 in DNA: TGTGCCAGCGAAGCCCCTGGTACTAGCGCTAGGACAGATACGCAGTATTTT.

This clone was recorded a few times. The genes are TRBV12-5 and TRBJ2-3; D call uncertain. The germline V gene encodes CDR1 LGHNT and CDR2 FRNRAP. CDR3 length: 12 residues. V lost 5 bases and J lost 5, with 8 bases in between. CDR3 sequence: CASGPDGDTQYF. CDR3 bases: TGTGCTAGTGGTCCGGATGGAGATACGCAGTATTTT.

V gene TRBV6-5 combines with J gene TRBJ2-1; D is unclear. The V and J ends lost 2 bases and 9 bases respectively, with 14 bases between them. This CDR3 contains 14 residues. In germline, CDR1 is MNHEY, CDR2 SVGAGI. The DNA of the CDR3 is TGTGCCAGCAGTTACGGGATCAAGATTGGTGAGCAGTTCTTC. Its translation is CASSYGIKIGEQFF.